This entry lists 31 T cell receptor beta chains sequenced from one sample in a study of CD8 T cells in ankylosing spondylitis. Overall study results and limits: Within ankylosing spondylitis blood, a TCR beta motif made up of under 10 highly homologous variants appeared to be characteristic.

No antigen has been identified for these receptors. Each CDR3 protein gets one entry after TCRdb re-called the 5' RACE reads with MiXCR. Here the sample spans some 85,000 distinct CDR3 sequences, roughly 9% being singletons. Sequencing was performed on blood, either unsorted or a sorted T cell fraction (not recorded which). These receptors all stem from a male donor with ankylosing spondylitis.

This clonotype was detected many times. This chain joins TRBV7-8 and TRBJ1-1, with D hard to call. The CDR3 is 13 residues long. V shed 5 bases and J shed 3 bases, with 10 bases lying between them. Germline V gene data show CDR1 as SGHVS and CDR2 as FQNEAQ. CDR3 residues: CASSQLLHTEAFF. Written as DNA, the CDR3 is TGTGCCAGCAGCCAATTACTTCACACTGAAGCTTTCTTT.

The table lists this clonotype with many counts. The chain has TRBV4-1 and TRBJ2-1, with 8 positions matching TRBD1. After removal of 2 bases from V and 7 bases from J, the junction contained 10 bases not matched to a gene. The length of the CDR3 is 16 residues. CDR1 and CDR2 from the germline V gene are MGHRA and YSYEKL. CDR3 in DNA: TGCGCCAGCAGCCAATCCGGGACAGGAGCCAAAAATGAGCAGTTCTTC. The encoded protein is CASSQSGTGAKNEQFF.

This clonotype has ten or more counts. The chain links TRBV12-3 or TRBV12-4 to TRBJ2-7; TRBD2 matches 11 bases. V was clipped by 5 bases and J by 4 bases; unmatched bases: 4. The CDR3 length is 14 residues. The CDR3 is CASSLSGRGYEQYF. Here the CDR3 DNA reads TGTGCCAGCAGTCTTAGCGGGAGGGGGTACGAGCAGTACTTC.

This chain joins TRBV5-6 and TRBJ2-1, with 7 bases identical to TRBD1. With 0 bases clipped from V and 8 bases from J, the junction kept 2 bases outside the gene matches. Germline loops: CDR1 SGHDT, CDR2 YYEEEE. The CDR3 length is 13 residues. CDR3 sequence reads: CASSLARGHEQFF. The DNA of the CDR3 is TGTGCCAGCAGCTTGGCGAGGGGGCATGAGCAGTTCTTC.

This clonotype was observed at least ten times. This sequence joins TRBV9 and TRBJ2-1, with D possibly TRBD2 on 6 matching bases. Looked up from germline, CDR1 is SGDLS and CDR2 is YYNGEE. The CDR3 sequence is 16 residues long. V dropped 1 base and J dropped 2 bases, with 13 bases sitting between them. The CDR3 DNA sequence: TGTGCCAGCAGCGTATTCTGGAGGGGCGCCTACAATGAGCAGTTCTTC. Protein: CASSVFWRGAYNEQFF.

CDR3 sequence reads: CASSQGTGGEETQYF. CDR3 nucleotide sequence: TGTGCCAGCAGCCAGGGGACAGGGGGGGAAGAGACCCAGTACTTC. The chain is built from TRBV6-1 and TRBJ2-5; 11 nucleotides match TRBD1. With 6 bases clipped from V and 3 bases from J, the junction kept 6 bases outside the gene matches. The CDR3 has 15 residues. Looked up from germline, CDR1 is MNHNS and CDR2 is SASEGT.

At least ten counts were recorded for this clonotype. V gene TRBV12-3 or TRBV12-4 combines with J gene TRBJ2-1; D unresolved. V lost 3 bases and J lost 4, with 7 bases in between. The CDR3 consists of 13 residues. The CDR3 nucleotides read TGTGCCAGCAGTTTGTGGGAATACAATGAGCAGTTCTTC. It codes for CASSLWEYNEQFF.

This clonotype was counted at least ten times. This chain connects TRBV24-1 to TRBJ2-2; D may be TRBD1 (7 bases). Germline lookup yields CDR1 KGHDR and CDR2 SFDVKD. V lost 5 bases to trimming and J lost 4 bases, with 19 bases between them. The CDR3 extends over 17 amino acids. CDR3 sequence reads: CATSGGTVKWSTGELFF. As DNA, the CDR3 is TGTGCCACCAGTGGCGGGACAGTGAAGTGGAGCACCGGGGAGCTGTTTTTT.

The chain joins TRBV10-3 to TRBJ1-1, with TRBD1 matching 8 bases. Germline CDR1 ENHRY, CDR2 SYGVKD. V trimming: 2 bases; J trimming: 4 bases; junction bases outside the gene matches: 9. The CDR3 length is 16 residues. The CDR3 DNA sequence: TGTGCCATCAGTGAGGGTACAGGGGGGGTTGCCACTGAAGCTTTCTTT. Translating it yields CAISEGTGGVATEAFF.

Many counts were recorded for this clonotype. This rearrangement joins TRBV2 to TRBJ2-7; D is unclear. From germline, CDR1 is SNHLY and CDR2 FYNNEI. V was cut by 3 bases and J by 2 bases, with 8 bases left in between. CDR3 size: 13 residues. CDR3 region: CASSEGIPYEQYF. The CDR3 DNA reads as TGTGCCAGCAGTGAGGGAATCCCCTACGAGCAGTACTTC. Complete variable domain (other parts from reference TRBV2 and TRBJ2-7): EPEVTQTPSHQVTQMGQEVILRCVPISNHLYFYWYRQILGQKVEFLVSFYNNEISEKSEIFDDQFSVERPDGSNFTLKIRSTKLEDSAMYFCASSEGIPYEQYFGPGTRLTVT.

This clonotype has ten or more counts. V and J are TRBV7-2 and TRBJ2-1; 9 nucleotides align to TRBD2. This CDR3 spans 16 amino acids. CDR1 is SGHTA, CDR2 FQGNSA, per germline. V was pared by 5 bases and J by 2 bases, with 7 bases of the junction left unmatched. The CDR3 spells CASSPSGIGTYNEQFF. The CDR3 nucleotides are TGTGCCAGCAGCCCTAGCGGGATCGGAACCTACAATGAGCAGTTCTTC.

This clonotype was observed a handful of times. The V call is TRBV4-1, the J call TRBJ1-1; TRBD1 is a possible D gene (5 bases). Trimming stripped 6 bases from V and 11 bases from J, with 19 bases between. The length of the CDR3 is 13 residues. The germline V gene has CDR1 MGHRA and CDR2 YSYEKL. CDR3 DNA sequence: TGCGCCAGCAGAGCGCCCTCGAGGGACGGGGCTTTCTTT. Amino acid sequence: CASRAPSRDGAFF.

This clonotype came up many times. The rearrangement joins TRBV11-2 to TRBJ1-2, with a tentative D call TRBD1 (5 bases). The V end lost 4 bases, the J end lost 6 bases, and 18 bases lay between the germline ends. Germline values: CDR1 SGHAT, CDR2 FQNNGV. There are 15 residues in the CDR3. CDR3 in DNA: TGTGCCAGCAGCTCCCGACAGACCGACCGAGATGGCTACACCTTC. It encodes CASSSRQTDRDGYTF.

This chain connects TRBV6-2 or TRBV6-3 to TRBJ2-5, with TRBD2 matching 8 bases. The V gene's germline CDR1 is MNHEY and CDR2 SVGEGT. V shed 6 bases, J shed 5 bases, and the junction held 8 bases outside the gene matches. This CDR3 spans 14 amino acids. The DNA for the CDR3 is TGTGCCAGCAGCCCCACGGGAGGGAGTGAGACCCAGTACTTC. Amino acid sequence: CASSPTGGSETQYF.

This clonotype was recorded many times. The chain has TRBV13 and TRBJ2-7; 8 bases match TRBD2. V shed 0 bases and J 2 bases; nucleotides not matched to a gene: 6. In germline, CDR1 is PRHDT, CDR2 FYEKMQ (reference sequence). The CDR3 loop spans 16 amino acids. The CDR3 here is CASSLGASGLTYEQYF. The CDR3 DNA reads TGTGCCAGCAGCTTAGGCGCTAGCGGGTTAACCTACGAGCAGTACTTC.

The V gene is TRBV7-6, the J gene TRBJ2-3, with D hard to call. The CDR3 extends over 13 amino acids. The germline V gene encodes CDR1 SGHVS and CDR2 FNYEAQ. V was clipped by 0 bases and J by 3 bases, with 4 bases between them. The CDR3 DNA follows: TGTGCCAGCAGCTTAGCGATAACAGATACGCAGTATTTT. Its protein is CASSLAITDTQYF.

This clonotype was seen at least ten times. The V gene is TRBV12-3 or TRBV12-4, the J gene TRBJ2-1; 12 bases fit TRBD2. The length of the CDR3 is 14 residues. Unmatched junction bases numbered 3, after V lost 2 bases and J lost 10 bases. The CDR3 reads CASSLMTSGREQFF. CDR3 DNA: TGTGCCAGCAGTTTAATGACTAGCGGGAGAGAGCAGTTCTTC.

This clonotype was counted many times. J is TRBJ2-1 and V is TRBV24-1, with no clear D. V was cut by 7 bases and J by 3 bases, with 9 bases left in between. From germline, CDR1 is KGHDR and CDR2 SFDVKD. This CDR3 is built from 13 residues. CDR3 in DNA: TGTGCCACCAGGGGTAACAGCTACAATGAGCAGTTCTTC. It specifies CATRGNSYNEQFF.

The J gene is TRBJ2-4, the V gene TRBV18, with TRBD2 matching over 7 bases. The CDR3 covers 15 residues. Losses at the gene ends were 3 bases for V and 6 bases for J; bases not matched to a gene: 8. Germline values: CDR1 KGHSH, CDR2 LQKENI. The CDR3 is CASSPLAERGNIQYF. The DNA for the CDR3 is TGTGCCAGCTCACCGCTAGCGGAGCGGGGAAACATTCAGTACTTC.

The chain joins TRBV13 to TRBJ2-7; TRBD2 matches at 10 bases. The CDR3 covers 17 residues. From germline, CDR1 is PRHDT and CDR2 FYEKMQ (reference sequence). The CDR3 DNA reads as TGTACCTGCAGCCTTTTTCCCAAGCGGGAGGGCTTCTACGAGCAGTACTTC. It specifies CTCSLFPKREGFYEQYF.

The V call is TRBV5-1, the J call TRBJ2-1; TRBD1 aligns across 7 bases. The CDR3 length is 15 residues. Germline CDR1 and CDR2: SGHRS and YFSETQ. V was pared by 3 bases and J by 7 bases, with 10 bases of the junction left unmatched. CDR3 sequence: CASSYEGALRNEQFF. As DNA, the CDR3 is TGCGCCAGCAGCTATGAGGGGGCGCTTAGAAATGAGCAGTTCTTC.

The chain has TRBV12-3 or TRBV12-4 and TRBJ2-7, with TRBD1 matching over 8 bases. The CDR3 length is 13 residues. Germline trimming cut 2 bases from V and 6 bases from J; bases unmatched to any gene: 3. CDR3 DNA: TGTGCCAGCAGTTTATCGACAGGGGCCGAGCAGTACTTC. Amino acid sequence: CASSLSTGAEQYF.

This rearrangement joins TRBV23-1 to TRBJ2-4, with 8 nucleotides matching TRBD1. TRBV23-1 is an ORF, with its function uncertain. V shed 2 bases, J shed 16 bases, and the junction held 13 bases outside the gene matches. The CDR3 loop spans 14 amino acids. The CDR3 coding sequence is TGCGCCAGCAGTCAACCCATCGGACAGGACAGGGCCTACTTC. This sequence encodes CASSQPIGQDRAYF.

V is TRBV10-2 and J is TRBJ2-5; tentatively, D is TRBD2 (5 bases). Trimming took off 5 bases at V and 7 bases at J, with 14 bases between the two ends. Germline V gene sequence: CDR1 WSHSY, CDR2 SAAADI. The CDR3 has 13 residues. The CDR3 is CASSSDLPGTQYF. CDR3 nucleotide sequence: TGCGCCAGCAGTTCGGACTTGCCAGGGACCCAGTACTTC.

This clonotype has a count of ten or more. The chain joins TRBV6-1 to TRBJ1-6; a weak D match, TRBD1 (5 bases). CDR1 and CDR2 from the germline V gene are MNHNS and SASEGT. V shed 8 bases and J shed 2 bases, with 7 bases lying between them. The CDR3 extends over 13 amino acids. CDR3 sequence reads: CASRDAYNSPLHF. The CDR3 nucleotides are TGTGCCAGCCGGGACGCCTATAATTCACCCCTCCACTTT.

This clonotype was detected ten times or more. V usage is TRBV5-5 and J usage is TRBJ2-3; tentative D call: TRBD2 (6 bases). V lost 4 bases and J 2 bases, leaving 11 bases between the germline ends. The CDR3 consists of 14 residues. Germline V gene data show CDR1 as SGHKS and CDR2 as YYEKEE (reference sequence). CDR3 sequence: CASSPLAYTDTQYF. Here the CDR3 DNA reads TGTGCCAGCAGCCCGCTAGCGTACACAGATACGCAGTATTTT. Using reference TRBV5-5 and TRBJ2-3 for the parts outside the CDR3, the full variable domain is DAGVTQSPTHLIKTRGQQVTLRCSPISGHKSVSWYQQVLGQGPQFIFQYYEKEERGRGNFPDRFSARQFPNYSSELNVNALLLGDSALYLCASSPLAYTDTQYFGPGTRLTVL.

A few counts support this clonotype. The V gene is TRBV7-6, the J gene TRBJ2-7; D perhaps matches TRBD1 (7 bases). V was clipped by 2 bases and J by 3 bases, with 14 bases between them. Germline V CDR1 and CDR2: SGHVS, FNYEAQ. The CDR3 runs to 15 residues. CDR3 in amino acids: CASSLSGGFDYEQYF. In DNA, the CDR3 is TGTGCCAGCAGCTTATCAGGGGGGTTCGACTACGAGCAGTACTTC. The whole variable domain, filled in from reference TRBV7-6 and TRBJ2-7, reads GAGVSQSPRYKVTKRGQDVALRCDPISGHVSLYWYRQALGQGPEFLTYFNYEAQQDKSGLPNDRFSAERPEGSISTLTIQRTEQRDSAMYRCASSLSGGFDYEQYFGPGTRLTVT.

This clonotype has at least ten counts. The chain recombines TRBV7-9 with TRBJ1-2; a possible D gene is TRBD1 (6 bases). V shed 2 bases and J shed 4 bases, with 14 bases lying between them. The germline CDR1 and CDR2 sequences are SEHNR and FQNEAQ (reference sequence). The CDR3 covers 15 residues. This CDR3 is CASSLKSGDPYGYTF. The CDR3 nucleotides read TGTGCCAGCAGCTTAAAGTCAGGGGACCCCTATGGCTACACCTTC. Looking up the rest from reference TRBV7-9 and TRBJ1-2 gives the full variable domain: DTGVSQNPRHKITKRGQNVTFRCDPISEHNRLYWYRQTLGQGPEFLTYFQNEAQLEKSRLLSDRFSAERPKGSFSTLEIQRTEQGDSAMYLCASSLKSGDPYGYTFGSGTRLTVV.

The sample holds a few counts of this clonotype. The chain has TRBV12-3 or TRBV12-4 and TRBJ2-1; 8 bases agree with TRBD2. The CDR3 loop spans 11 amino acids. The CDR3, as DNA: TGTGCGGCGGGGGGCTGGGATGAGCAGTTCTTC. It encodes CAAGGWDEQFF.

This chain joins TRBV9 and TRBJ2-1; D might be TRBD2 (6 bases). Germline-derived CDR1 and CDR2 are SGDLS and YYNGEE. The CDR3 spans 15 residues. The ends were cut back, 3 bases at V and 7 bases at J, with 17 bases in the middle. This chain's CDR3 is CASSDLGGAGNEQFF. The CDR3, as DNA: TGTGCCAGCAGCGACCTCGGAGGGGCAGGGAATGAGCAGTTCTTC.

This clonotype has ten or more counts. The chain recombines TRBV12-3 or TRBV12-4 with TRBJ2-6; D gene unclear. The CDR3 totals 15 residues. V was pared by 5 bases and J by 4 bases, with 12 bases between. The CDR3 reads CASSATTAGANVLTF. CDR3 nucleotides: TGTGCCAGCAGTGCAACGACGGCCGGGGCCAACGTCCTGACTTTC.